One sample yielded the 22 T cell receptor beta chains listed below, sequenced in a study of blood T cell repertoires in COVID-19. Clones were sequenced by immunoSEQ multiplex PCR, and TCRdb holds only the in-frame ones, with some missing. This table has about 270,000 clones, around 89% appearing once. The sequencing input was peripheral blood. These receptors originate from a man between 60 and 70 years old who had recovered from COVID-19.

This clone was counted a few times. CDR3 residues: CASSLGLVVEQYF. The DNA of the CDR3 is TGTGCCAGCAGCCTGGGACTAGTCGTCGAGCAGTACTTC. The chain couples TRBV11-2 to TRBJ2-7; 8 bases match TRBD2. Germline V lookup: CDR1 SGHAT, CDR2 FQNNGV. The junction had 6 bases not matched to a gene; V was cut back by 5 bases and J by 6 bases. This CDR3 is 13 amino acids long.

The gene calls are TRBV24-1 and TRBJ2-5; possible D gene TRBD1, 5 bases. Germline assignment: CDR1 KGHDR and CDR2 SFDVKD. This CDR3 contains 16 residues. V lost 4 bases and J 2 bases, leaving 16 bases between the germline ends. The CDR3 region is CATSEGRVVEQETQYF. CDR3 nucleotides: TGTGCCACCAGTGAGGGCAGGGTGGTGGAGCAAGAGACCCAGTACTTC.

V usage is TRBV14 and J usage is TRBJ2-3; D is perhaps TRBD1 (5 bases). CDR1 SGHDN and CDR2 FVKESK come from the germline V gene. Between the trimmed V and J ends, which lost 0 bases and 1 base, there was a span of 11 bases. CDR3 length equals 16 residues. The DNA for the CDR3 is TGTGCCAGCAGCCAAGATGGGGCTTTGGGCACAGATACGCAGTATTTT. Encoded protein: CASSQDGALGTDTQYF.

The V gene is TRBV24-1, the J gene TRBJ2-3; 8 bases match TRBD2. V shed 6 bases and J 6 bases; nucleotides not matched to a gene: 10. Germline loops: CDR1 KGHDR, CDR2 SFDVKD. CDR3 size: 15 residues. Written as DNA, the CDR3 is TGTGCCACCAGTACGGGGCGGGGGGTTGGTGATACGCAGTATTTT. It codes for CATSTGRGVGDTQYF.

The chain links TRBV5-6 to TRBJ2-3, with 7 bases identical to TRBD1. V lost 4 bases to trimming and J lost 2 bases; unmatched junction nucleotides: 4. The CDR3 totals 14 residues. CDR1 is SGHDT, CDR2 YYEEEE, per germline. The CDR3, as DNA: TGTGCCAGCAGCCCAGACAGGGACACAGATACGCAGTATTTT. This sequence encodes CASSPDRDTDTQYF.

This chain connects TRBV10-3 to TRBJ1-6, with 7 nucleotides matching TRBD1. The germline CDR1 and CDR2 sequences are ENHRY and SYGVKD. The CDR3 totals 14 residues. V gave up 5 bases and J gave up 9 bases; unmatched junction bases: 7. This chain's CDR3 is CAISTTGVGSPLHF. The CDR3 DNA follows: TGTGCCATCAGTACTACAGGGGTTGGTTCACCCCTCCACTTT.

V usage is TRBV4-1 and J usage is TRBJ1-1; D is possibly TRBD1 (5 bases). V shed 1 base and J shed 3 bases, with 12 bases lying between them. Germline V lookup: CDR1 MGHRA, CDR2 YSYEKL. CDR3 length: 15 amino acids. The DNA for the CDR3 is TGCGCCAGCAGCCAAGGGCGGGGCCCATACACTGAAGCTTTCTTT. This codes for CASSQGRGPYTEAFF.

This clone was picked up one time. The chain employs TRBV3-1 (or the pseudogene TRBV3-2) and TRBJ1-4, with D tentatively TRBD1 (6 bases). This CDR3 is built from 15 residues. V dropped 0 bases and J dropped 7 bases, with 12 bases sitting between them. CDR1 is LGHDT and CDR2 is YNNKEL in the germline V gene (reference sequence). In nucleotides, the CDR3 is TGTGCCAGCAGCCAAGACACAGGGCGGGTTGAAAAACTGTTTTTT. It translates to CASSQDTGRVEKLFF.

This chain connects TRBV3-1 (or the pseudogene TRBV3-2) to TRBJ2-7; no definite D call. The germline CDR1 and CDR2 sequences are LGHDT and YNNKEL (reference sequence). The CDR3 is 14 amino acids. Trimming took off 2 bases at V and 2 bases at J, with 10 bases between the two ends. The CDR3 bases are TGTGCCAGCAGCCAACCAGGCAGGCCCTACGAGCAGTACTTC. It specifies CASSQPGRPYEQYF.

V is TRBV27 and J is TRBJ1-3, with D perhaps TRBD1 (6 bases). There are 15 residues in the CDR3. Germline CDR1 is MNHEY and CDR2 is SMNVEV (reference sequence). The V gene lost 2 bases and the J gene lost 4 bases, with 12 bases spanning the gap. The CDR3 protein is CASSLNPQGGNTIYF. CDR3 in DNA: TGTGCCAGCAGTTTAAACCCACAGGGCGGAAACACCATATATTTT.

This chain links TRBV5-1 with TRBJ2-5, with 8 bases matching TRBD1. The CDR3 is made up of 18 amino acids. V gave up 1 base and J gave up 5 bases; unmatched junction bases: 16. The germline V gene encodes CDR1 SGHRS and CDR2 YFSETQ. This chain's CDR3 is CASSLTPGSSGGRETQYF. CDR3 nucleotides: TGCGCCAGCAGCTTGACCCCCGGGTCTTCAGGGGGCAGGGAGACCCAGTACTTC. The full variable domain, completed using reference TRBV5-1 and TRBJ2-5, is KAGVTQTPRYLIKTRGQQVTLSCSPISGHRSVSWYQQTPGQGLQFLFEYFSETQRNKGNFPGRFSGRQFSNSRSEMNVSTLELGDSALYLCASSLTPGSSGGRETQYFGPGTRLLVL.

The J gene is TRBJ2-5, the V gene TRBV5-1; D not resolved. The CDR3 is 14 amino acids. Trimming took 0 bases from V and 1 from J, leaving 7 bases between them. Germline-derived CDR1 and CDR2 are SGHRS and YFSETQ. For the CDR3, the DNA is TGCGCCAGCAGCTTGGCGAAGCCCCAAGAGACCCAGTACTTC. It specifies CASSLAKPQETQYF. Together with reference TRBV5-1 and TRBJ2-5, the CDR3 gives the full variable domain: KAGVTQTPRYLIKTRGQQVTLSCSPISGHRSVSWYQQTPGQGLQFLFEYFSETQRNKGNFPGRFSGRQFSNSRSEMNVSTLELGDSALYLCASSLAKPQETQYFGPGTRLLVL.

The CDR3 DNA follows: TGCGCCAGCAGCCACCGGGAAGCTAACTATGGCTACACCTTC. Translated: CASSHREANYGYTF. The gene calls are TRBV4-1 and TRBJ1-2; D gene uncertain. CDR3 length equals 14 residues. V dropped 3 bases and J dropped 0 bases, with 8 bases sitting between them. Germline CDR1 reads MGHRA; CDR2 reads YSYEKL.

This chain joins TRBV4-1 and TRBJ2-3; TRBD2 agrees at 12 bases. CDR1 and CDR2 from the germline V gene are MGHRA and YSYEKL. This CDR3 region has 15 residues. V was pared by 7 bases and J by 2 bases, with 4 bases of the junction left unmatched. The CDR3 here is CASMASGGVTDTQYF. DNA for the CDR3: TGCGCCAGCATGGCTAGCGGGGGGGTCACAGATACGCAGTATTTT.

Here the CDR3 DNA reads TGTGCCAGCAGCCCACAGACTAGTAGTATTGCGACCGGGGAGCTGTTTTTT. The encoded protein is CASSPQTSSIATGELFF. The genes are TRBV7-3 and TRBJ2-2, with a possible D match to TRBD2 (6 bases). The CDR3 is 17 amino acids. Trimming stripped 5 bases from V and 5 bases from J, with 21 bases between. The germline CDR1 and CDR2 sequences are SGHTA and FQGTGA.

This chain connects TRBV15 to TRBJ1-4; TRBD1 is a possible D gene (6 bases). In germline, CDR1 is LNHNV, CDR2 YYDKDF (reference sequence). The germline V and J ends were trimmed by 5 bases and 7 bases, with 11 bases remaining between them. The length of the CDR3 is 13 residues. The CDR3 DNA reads TGTGCCACCAGCCTACAGGGAAGTGAAAAACTGTTTTTT. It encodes CATSLQGSEKLFF. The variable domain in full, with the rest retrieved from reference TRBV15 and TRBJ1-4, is DAMVIQNPRYQVTQFGKPVTLSCSQTLNHNVMYWYQQKSSQAPKLLFHYYDKDFNNEADTPDNFQSRRPNTSFCFLDIRSPGLGDTAMYLCATSLQGSEKLFFGSGTQLSVL.

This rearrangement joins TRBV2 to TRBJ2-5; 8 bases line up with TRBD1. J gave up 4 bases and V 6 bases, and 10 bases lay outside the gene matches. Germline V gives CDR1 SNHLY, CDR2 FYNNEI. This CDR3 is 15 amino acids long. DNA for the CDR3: TGTGCCAGCAGAGGGGACAGGTCTGTGGGAGAGACCCAGTACTTC. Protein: CASRGDRSVGETQYF.

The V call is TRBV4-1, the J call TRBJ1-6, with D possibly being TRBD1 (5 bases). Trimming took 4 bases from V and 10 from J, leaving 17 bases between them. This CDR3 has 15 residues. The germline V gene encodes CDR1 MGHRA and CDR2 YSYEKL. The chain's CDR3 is CASSPEGQGGSPLHF. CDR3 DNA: TGCGCCAGCAGCCCCGAGGGGCAGGGAGGGTCACCCCTCCACTTT.

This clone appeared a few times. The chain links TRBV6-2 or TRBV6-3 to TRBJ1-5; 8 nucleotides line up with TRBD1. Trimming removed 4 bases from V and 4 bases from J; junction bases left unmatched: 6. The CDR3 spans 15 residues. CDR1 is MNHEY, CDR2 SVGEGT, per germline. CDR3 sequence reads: CASSWVRQGNQPQHF. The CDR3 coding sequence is TGTGCCAGCAGTTGGGTACGACAGGGGAATCAGCCCCAGCATTTT.

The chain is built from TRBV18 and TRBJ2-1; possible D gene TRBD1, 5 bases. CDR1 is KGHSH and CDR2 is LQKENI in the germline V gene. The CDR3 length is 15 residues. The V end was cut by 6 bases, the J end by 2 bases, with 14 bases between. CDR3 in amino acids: CASSWTETAYNEQFF. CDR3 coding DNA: TGTGCCAGCTCGTGGACCGAGACAGCCTACAATGAGCAGTTCTTC.

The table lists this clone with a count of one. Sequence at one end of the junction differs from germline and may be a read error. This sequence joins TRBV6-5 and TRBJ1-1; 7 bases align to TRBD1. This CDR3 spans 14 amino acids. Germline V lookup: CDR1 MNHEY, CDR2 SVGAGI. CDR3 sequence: CASSRGQVEHRSIF. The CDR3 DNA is TGTGCCAGCAGTCGTGGACAGGTGGAGCACAGGAGTATCTTT.

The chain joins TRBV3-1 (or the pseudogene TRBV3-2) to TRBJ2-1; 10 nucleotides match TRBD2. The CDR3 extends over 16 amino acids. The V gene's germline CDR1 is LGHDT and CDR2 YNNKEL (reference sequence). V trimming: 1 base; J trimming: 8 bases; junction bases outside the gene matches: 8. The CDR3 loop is CASSQATLAGAHEQFF. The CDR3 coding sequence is TGTGCCAGCAGCCAAGCAACCCTAGCGGGGGCTCATGAGCAGTTCTTC.